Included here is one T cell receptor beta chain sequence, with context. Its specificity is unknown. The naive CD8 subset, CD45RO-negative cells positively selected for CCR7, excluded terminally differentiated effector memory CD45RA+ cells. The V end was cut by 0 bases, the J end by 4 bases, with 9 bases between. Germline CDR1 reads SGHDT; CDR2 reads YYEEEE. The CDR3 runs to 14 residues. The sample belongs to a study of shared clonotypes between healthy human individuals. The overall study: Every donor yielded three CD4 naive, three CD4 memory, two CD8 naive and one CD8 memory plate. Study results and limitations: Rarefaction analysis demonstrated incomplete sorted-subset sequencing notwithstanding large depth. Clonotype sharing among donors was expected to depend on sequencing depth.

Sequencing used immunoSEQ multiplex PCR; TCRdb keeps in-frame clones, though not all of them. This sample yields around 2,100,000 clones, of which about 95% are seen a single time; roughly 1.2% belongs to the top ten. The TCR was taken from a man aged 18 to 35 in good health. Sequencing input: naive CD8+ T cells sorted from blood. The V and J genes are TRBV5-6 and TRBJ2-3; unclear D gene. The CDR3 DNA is TGTGCCAGCAGCTTGGTAGAGGCAGCAGATACGCAGTATTTT. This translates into CASSLVEAADTQYF.